This TCR beta chain was recorded in a study of blood T cell repertoires in COVID-19. The overall study: Sites across the United States, Italy and Spain contributed samples from acute and convalescent COVID-19.

As handled by the study authors: The assay estimated nucleated cells by amplifying reference gene primers. Assay used: immunoSEQ multiplex PCR; TCRdb lists only in-frame clones, some missing. That table is the source of V, J and clone size, and D and trimming were worked out from the DNA. The data show roughly 210,000 clones, more than 75% seen once. Participants were placed into cohorts based on the clinical history they reported. This CDR3 has 17 residues. Germline CDR1 SGDLS, CDR2 YYNGEE. Losses at the gene ends were 0 bases for V and 5 bases for J; bases not matched to a gene: 10. The clonotype originates from a man aged 25-45 years in a cohort exposed to, infected with or recovered from COVID-19 (not recorded which). J is TRBJ2-1 and V is TRBV9; TRBD1 matches at 8 bases. The sample comprised PBMCs or T cells enriched from blood (not recorded which). The CDR3 sequence is CASSVAFSGQDNNEQFF. CDR3 sequence (DNA): TGTGCCAGCAGCGTAGCGTTTTCGGGACAGGATAACAATGAGCAGTTCTTC.